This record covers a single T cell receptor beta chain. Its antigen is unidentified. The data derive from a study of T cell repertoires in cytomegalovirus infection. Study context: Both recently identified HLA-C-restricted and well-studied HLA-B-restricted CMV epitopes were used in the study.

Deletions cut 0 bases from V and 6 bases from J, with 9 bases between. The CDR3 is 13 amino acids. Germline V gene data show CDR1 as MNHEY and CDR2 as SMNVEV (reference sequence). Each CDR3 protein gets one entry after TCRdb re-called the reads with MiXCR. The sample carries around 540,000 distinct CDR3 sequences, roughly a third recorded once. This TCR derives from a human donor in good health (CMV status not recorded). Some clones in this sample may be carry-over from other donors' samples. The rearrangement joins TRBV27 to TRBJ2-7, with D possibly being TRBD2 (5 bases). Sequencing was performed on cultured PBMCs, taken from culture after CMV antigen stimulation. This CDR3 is CASSLSSSREQYF. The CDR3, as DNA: TGTGCCAGCAGTTTATCCTCTAGCCGCGAGCAGTACTTC.